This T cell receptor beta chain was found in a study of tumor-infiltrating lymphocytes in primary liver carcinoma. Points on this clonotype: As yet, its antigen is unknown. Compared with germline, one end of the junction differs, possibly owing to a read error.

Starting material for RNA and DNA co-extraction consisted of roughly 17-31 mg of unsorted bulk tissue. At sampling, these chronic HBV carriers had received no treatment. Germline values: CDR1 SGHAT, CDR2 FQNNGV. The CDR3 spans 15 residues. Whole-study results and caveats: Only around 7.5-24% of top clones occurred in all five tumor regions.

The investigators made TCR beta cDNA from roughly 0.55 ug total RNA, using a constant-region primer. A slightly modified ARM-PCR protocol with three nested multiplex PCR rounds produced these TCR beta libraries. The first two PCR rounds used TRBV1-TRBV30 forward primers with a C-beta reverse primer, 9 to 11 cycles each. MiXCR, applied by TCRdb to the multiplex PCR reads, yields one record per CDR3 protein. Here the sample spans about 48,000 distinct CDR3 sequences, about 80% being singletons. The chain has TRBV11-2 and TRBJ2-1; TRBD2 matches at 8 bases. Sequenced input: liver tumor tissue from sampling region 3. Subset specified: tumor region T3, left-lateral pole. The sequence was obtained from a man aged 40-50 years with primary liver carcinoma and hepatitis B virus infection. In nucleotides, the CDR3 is TGTGCCAGCGGCTTAACGGGAGGGTATTACAATGAGCAGTTCTTC. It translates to CASGLTGGYYNEQFF.